These T cell receptor beta chains were read from a single sample in a study of shared clonotypes between healthy human individuals. Produced via immunoSEQ multiplex PCR; TCRdb's table is partial and in-frame only. Among some 1 million clones listed, around four fifths were seen once. Sequences were obtained from memory CD4+ T cells sorted from blood. The receptors here all came from a man between 18 and 35 years old in good health. Each CDR3 is given with its conserved first and last residue. A D gene is named only where the DNA matches it firmly. The size field is filled for only some rows; it gives once, few, many or a size class.

abundance	j_gene	v_gene	d_gene	CDR3nt	CDR3aa
NA	TRBJ1-2	TRBV7-2	NA	TGTGCCAGCAGCTTGGGGGGCTCGTTCGGTGGCGAGGGCTACACCTTC	CASSLGGSFGGEGYTF
once	TRBJ2-2	TRBV5-4	NA	TGTGCCAGCAGCTTGTCAGGGACACCCACCGGGGAGCTGTTTTTT	CASSLSGTPTGELFF
NA	TRBJ2-3	TRBV12-5	TRBD1	TGTGCTAGTGCCCTGGACAGGTTCACAGATACGCAGTATTTT	CASALDRFTDTQYF
once	TRBJ2-3	TRBV5-1	TRBD1	TGCGCCAGCAGCCCTCTACCTGACAGGGGGGGTACAGATACGCAGTATTTT	CASSPLPDRGGTDTQYF
NA	TRBJ1-3	TRBV5-1	NA	TGCGCCAGCAGCTTGGAGACAGGCGTCTCTGGAAACACCATATATTTT	CASSLETGVSGNTIYF
many	TRBJ2-7	TRBV29-1	NA	TGCAGCGTCGTCCGCGGTGGCGAGCAGTACTTC	CSVVRGGEQYF
NA	TRBJ2-1	TRBV27	NA	TGTGCCAGTACCAATGGACGCGGACATGAGCAGTTCTTC	CASTNGRGHEQFF
NA	TRBJ2-7	TRBV12-2	NA	TGTGCAAGTCGCTTACAGGTCAACTCCTACGAGCAGTACTTC	CASRLQVNSYEQYF
few	TRBJ2-7	TRBV7-8	NA	TGTGCCAGCAGCTTACCAAGCCGGGACGAGCAGTACTTC	CASSLPSRDEQYF
NA	TRBJ2-2	TRBV6-5	NA	TGTGCCAGCAGTTCCTCTAACACCGGGGAGCTGTTTTTT	CASSSSNTGELFF
NA	TRBJ2-7	TRBV19	TRBD1	TGTGCCAGTAGGGGGACAGACCAATACGAGCAGTACTTC	CASRGTDQYEQYF
few	TRBJ1-4	TRBV12-5	NA	TGTGCTAGTGGGTTCGAGGCTGCAACTAATGAAAAACTGTTTTTT	CASGFEAATNEKLFF
NA	TRBJ2-1	TRBV5-1	TRBD2	TGCGCCAGCAGCTGGGGGACTAGTGATAATGAGCAGTTCTTC	CASSWGTSDNEQFF
NA	TRBJ1-1	TRBV5-1	NA	TGCGCCAGCCGCATGCAGGATTTTACTGAAGCTTTCTTT	CASRMQDFTEAFF
once	TRBJ2-5	TRBV6-1	NA	TGTGCCAGCAGTGAAGGTGGCCGATCTCAAGAGACCCAGTACTTC	CASSEGGRSQETQYF
NA	TRBJ2-2	TRBV7-2	NA	TGTGCCAGCAGCTCTTTCGTATACGGGGAGCTGTTTTTT	CASSSFVYGELFF
NA	TRBJ2-7	TRBV15	NA	TGTGCCACCAGAAGGCCTGGTACCTACGAGCAGTACTTC	CATRRPGTYEQYF
once	TRBJ2-5	TRBV9	TRBD2	TGTGCCAGCAGCACGAGCTCCCTCCAGCGGGAGGGTCAAGAGACCCAGTACTTC	CASSTSSLQREGQETQYF
NA	TRBJ2-1	TRBV5-8	TRBD2	TGTGCCAGCAGCCACACGGGACTAGCGGGAGCAGAGCAGTTCTTC	CASSHTGLAGAEQFF
NA	TRBJ2-1	TRBV5-4	NA	TGTGCCAGCAGCTTGGTTTCAGGGGGGCTCAATGAGCAGTTCTTC	CASSLVSGGLNEQFF
NA	TRBJ2-4	TRBV30	TRBD2	TGTGCCTGGAGTAGGGGGACTAGCGGGAGTTTTGGAAACATTCAGTACTTC	CAWSRGTSGSFGNIQYF
NA	TRBJ1-3	TRBV7-8	NA	TGTGCCAGCAGCTTAGGGGGCGTCTCTGGAAACACCATATATTTT	CASSLGGVSGNTIYF